This T cell receptor beta chain was obtained from a study of Ad26.COV2.S vaccination and SARS-CoV-2 variants. Using immunoSEQ multiplex PCR, the repertoire was profiled, and TCRdb retains in-frame clones only, with some absent. The table lists approximately 340,000 clones, 80% to 90% of them singletons, with about 3.3% in the top ten. Study-wide results and caveats: Reported post-vaccination CD8+ and CD4+ T cell responses to spike showed substantial breadth.

This clone has a handful of counts. What it binds is unknown. Germline-derived CDR1 and CDR2 are SGHDT and YYEEEE. The CDR3 length is 15 residues. Trimming shortened V by 0 bases and J by 6 bases, and 13 bases separated the two germline ends. The treatment: some 20 received Ad26.COV2.S at low or high dose, single or two shots; 5 received placebo; per-sample allocation not given. Repertoires come from day 63 after the first vaccine or placebo injection. Cohort 1b enrolled adults aged 18-55 years in Boston. V usage is TRBV5-6 and J usage is TRBJ2-1; D unclear. The receptor was isolated from a person between 18 and 65 years old who received the Ad26.COV2.S COVID-19 vaccine or a placebo. The starting material was peripheral blood, obtained in a trial of Ad26.COV2.S vaccine versus placebo. CDR3 amino acids: CASSLGGDGTNEQFF. Written as DNA, the CDR3 is TGTGCCAGCAGCTTGGGTGGCGACGGAACCAATGAGCAGTTCTTC.